The source of this T cell receptor beta chain is a study of T cells in Graves' hyperthyroidism and ophthalmopathy. Study conclusions and caveats: Stable hyperthyroidism and ophthalmopathy were separated using 13 V-J signatures. The model anticipated ophthalmopathy a median around six months pre-onset.

This clonotype turned up a few times. As yet, its antigen is unknown. Researchers took RNA transcripts and amplified the TCR beta CDR3 regions from them. The HTBI primer set was used in a first-round RT-PCR of the TCR CDR3. MiXCR, run by TCRdb on the multiplex PCR reads, gives a single entry per CDR3 protein. The table shows 250,000 to 350,000 distinct CDR3 sequences, with over 15% occurring only once. CDR3 size: 13 residues. Germline values: CDR1 MNHEY, CDR2 SMNVEV (reference sequence). The germline V and J ends were trimmed by 3 bases and 6 bases, with 6 bases remaining between them. Pregnant or lactating patients were excluded, as were those with uncontrolled infection or other autoimmune disease.

The sequence derives from a woman aged 55-75 years with Graves' ophthalmopathy. The specimen was blood. The chain links TRBV27 to TRBJ1-6; no clear D. CDR3 bases: TGTGCCAGCAGTTTCAGTTTTAATTCACCCCTCCACTTT. It specifies CASSFSFNSPLHF.